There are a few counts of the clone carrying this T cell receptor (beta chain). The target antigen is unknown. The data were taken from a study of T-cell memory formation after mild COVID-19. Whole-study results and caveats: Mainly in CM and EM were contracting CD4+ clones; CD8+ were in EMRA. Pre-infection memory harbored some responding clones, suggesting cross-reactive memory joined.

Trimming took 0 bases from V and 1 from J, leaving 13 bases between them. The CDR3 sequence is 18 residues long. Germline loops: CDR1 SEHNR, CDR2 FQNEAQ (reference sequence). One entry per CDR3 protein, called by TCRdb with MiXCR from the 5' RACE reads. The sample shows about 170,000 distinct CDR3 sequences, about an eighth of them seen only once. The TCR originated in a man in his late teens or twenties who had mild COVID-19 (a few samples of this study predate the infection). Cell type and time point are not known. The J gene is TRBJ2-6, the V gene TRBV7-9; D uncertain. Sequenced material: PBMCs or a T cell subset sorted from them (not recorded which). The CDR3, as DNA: TGTGCCAGCAGCTTAGCCGTAGTCCGGTTATCTGGGGCCAACGTCCTGACTTTC. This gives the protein CASSLAVVRLSGANVLTF.